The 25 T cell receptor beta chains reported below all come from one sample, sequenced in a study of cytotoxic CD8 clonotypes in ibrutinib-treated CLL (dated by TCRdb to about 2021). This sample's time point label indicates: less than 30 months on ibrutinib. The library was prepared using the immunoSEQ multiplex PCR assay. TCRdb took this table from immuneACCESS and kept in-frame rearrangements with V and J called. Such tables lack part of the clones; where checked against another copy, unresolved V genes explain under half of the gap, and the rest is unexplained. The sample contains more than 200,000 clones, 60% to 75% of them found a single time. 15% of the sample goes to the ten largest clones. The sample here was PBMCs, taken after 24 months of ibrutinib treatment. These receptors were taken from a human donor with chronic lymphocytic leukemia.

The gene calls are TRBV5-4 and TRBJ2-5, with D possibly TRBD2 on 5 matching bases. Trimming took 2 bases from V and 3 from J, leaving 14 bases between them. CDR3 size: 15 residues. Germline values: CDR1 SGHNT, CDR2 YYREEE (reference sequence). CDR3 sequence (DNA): TGTGCCAGCAGCTTCCCACCCGGGATCGAAGAGACCCAGTACTTC. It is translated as CASSFPPGIEETQYF.

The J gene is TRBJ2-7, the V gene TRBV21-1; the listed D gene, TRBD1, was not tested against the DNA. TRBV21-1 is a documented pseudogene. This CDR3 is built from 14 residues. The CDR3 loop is CASSTQQTAHEQYF. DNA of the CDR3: TGTGCCAGCAGCACACAACAGACGGCCCACGAGCAGTACTTC.

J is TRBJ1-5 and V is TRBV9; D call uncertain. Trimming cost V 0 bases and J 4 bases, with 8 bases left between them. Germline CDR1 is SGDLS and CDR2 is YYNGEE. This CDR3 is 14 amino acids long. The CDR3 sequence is CASSVDDGNQPQHF. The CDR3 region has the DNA TGTGCCAGCAGCGTAGACGACGGGAATCAGCCCCAGCATTTT.

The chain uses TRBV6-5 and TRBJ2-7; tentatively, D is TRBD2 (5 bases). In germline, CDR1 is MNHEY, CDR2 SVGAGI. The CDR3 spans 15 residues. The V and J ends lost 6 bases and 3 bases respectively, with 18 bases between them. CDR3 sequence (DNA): TGTGCCAGCAGCCAGACAATCAAAGCGGTCTACGAGCAGTACTTC. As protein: CASSQTIKAVYEQYF.

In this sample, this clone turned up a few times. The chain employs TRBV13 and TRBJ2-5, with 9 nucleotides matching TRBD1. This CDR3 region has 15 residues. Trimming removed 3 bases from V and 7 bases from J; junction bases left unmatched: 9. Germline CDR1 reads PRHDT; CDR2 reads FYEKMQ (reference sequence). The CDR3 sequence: CASSFGTGHQRTQYF. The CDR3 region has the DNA TGTGCCAGCAGCTTCGGGACAGGGCATCAACGGACCCAGTACTTC.

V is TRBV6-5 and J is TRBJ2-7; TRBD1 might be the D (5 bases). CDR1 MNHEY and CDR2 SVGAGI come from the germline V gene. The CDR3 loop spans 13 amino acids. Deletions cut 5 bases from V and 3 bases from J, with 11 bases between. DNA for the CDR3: TGTGCCAGCAGTGAAAAGGGGCGCTACGAGCAGTACTTC. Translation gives CASSEKGRYEQYF.

As DNA, the CDR3 is TGTGCCAGCAGCCAAGGACAGATTGGCTACACCTTC. Translation gives CASSQGQIGYTF. This rearrangement joins TRBV14 to TRBJ1-2, with D possibly matching TRBD1 (5 bases). The CDR3 covers 12 residues. The ends were cut back, 1 base at V and 7 bases at J, with 7 bases in the middle. Germline CDR1 and CDR2: SGHDN and FVKESK.

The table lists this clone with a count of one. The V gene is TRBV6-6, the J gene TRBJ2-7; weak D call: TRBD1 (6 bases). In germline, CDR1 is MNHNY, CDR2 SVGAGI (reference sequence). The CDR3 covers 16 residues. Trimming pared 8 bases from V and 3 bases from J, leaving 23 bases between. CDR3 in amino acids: CASCSQGSPILYEQYF. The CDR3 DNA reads TGTGCCAGCTGCTCGCAGGGGAGCCCCATCCTCTACGAGCAGTACTTC.

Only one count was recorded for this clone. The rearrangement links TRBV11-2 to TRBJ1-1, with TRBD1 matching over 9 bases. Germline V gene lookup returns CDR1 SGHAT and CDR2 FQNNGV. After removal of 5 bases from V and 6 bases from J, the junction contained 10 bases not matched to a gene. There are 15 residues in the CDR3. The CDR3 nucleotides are TGTGCCAGCAGCAGCTGGGACAGGGTAGTACCTGAAGCTTTCTTT. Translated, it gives CASSSWDRVVPEAFF.

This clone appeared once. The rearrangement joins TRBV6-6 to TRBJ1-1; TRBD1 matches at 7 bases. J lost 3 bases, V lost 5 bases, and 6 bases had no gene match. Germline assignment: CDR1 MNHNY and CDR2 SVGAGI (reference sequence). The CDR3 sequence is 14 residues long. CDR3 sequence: CASSKGASDTEAFF. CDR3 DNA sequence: TGTGCCAGCAGTAAGGGGGCTTCGGACACTGAAGCTTTCTTT.

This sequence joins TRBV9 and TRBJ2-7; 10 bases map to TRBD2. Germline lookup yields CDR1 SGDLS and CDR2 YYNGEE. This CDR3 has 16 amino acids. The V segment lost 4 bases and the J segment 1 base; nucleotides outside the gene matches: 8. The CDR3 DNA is TGTGCCAGCAGCCCACATACTAGCGGGGTATCCTACGAGCAGTACTTC. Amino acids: CASSPHTSGVSYEQYF.

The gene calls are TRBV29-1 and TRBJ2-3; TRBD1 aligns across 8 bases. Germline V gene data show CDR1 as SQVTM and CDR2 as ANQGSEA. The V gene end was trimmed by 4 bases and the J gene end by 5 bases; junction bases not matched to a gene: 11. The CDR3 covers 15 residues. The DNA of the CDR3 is TGCAGCGTTGTGGGCAGGGGGCATGAAGTAGATACGCAGTATTTT. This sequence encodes CSVVGRGHEVDTQYF.

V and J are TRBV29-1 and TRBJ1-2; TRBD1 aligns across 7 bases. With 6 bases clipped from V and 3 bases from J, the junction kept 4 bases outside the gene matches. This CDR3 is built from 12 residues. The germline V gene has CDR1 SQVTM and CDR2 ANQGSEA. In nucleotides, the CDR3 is TGCAGCGTCCCAACAGGGGACTATGGCTACACCTTC. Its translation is CSVPTGDYGYTF. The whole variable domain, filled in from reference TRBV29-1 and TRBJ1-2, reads SAVISQKPSRDICQRGTSLTIQCQVDSQVTMMFWYRQQPGQSLTLIATANQGSEATYESGFVIDKFPISRPNLTFSTLTVSNMSPEDSSIYLCSVPTGDYGYTFGSGTRLTVV.

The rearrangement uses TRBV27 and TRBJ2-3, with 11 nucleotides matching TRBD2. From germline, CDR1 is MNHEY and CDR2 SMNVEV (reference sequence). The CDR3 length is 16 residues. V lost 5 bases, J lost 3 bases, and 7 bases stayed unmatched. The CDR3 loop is CASSRGLAGGTDTQYF. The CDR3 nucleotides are TGTGCCAGCAGTAGAGGGCTAGCGGGAGGTACAGATACGCAGTATTTT.

The CDR3 DNA is TGTGCCAGCAGCTTAAACGGACTAGCGGGAGGGACCGAGCAGTACTTC. Protein: CASSLNGLAGGTEQYF. This sequence joins TRBV7-2 and TRBJ2-7; 15 bases are a match to TRBD2. The length of the CDR3 is 16 residues. V was pared by 2 bases and J by 6 bases, with 5 bases of the junction left unmatched. From germline, CDR1 is SGHTA and CDR2 FQGNSA.

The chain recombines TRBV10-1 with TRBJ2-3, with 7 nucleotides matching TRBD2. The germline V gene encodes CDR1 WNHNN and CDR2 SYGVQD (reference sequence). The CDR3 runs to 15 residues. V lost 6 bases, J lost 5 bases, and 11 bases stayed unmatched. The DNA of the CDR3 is TGCGCCAGCAGCCAAGGCGGGCGGGAGTTAGATACGCAGTATTTT. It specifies CASSQGGRELDTQYF.

DNA of the CDR3: TGTGCCAGCTCAACCGGGACAGGGAGCACAGATACGCAGTATTTT. It yields the protein CASSTGTGSTDTQYF. This sequence joins TRBV6-1 and TRBJ2-3; TRBD1 agrees at 9 bases. With 8 bases clipped from V and 0 bases from J, the junction kept 6 bases outside the gene matches. CDR1 is MNHNS and CDR2 is SASEGT in the germline V gene. This CDR3 has 15 residues.

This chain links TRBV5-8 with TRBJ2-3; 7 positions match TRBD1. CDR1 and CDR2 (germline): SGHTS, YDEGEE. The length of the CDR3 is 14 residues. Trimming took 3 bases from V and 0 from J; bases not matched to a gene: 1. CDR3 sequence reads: CASSSTGSTDTQYF. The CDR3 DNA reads TGTGCCAGCAGCTCGACAGGGAGCACAGATACGCAGTATTTT.

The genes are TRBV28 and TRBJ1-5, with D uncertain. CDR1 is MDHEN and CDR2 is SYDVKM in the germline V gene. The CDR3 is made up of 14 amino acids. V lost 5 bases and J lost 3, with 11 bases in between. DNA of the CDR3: TGTGCCAGCAGTCTGCCGGAACTCAATCAGCCCCAGCATTTT. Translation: CASSLPELNQPQHF.

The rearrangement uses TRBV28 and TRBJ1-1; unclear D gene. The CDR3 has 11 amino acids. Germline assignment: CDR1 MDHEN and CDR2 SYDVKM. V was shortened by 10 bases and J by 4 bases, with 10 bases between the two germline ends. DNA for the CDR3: TGTGCCACCATTAAAAGCACTGAAGCTTTCTTT. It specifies CATIKSTEAFF.

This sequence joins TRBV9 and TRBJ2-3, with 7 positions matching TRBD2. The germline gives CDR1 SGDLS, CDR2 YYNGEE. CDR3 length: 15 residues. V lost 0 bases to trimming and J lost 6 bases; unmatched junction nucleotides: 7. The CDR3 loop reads CASSVEALAVDTQYF. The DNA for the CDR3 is TGTGCCAGCAGCGTAGAAGCCCTAGCGGTTGATACGCAGTATTTT.

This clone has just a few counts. The CDR3 is CASSVDAGGRETQYF. DNA of the CDR3: TGTGCCAGCAGCGTAGACGCGGGAGGGAGGGAGACCCAGTACTTC. The V and J genes are TRBV9 and TRBJ2-5; TRBD2 agrees at 9 bases. This CDR3 is 15 amino acids long. Looked up from germline, CDR1 is SGDLS and CDR2 is YYNGEE. The J segment lost 5 bases and the V segment lost 0 bases, leaving 5 bases of the junction unmatched.

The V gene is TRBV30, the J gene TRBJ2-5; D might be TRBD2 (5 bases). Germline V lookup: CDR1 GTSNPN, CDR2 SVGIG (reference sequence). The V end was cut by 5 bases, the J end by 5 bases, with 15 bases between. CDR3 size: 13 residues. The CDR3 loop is CAWSEDSRETQYF. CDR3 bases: TGTGCCTGGTCGGAGGACTCCAGGGAGACCCAGTACTTC.

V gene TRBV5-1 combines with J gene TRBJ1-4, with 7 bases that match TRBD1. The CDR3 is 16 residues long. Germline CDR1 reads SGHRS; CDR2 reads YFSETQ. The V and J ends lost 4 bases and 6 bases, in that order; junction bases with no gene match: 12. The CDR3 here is CASSALQGLGDEKLFF. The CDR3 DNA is TGCGCCAGCAGCGCATTACAGGGGCTGGGTGATGAAAAACTGTTTTTT. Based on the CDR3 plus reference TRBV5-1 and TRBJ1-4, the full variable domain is KAGVTQTPRYLIKTRGQQVTLSCSPISGHRSVSWYQQTPGQGLQFLFEYFSETQRNKGNFPGRFSGRQFSNSRSEMNVSTLELGDSALYLCASSALQGLGDEKLFFGSGTQLSVL.

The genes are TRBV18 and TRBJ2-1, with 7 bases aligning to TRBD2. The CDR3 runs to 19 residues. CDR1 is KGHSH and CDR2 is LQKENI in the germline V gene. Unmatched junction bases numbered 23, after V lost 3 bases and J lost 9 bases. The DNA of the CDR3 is TGTGCCAGCTCACCGGAACGTTTTCTGACTAGCAAATGGGGTGGTGAGCAGTTCTTC. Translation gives CASSPERFLTSKWGGEQFF.